This TCR beta chain was captured in a study of glioma-infiltrating T cells. The V and J ends lost 4 bases and 3 bases respectively, with 10 bases between them. CDR1 is LNHNV, CDR2 YYDKDF, per germline (reference sequence). The CDR3 consists of 14 residues. TCR alpha and beta CDR3 regions were amplified from RNA using iRepertoire nested multiplex PCR. TCRdb reanalysed the multiplex PCR reads using MiXCR and keeps one entry per CDR3 protein. This table holds approximately 130,000 distinct CDR3 sequences, under 25% found once. Sequenced material: glioma tissue, nonneoplastic brain tissue, or PBMCs (not recorded which). This clonotype was obtained from a human donor with low-grade glioma or glioblastoma, undergoing nonglioma brain surgery, or in good health (not recorded which). The J gene is TRBJ2-4, the V gene TRBV15; D is undetermined. The CDR3 region has the DNA TGTGCCACCAGCATACCGGGTGGCAAAAACATTCAGTACTTC. Encoded protein: CATSIPGGKNIQYF.